This T cell receptor (beta chain) was sequenced during a study of blood T cell repertoires in COVID-19. Turning to the study itself: PBMCs, B-cell-depleted T cells, or T cells provided the cDNA or gDNA that made up the material.

The CDR3 is 15 amino acids. The germline V gene has CDR1 SGHDN and CDR2 FVKESK. V shed 4 bases, J shed 9 bases, and the junction held 8 bases outside the gene matches. Seattle enrolled patients during active infection and tracked them longitudinally. In the original processing: Amplifying reference gene primers gave estimates of nucleated cell counts. Produced via immunoSEQ multiplex PCR; TCRdb's table is partial and in-frame only. V, J and clone size are those of that table, while D and trimming were read from the DNA. The table lists some 200,000 clones, around 80% of them singletons. The sequencing input was peripheral blood. The receptor was derived from a woman between 65 and 79 years old with COVID-19, enrolled during active disease. The gene calls are TRBV14 and TRBJ1-6, with 8 bases lining up with TRBD1. For the CDR3, the DNA is TGTGCCAGCAGCCTAATACAGGGGGGCCGTTCACCCCTCCACTTT. Translation: CASSLIQGGRSPLHF.